This T cell receptor (beta chain) was observed in a study of T-cell memory formation after mild COVID-19. TCRdb independently ran MiXCR on the 5' RACE reads; one entry per CDR3 protein. Of 250,000 or so distinct CDR3 sequences in the sample, roughly 18% were seen once. This clonotype has more than one count but fewer than ten. The TCR sequence derives from a man between 18 and 29 years old who had mild COVID-19 (a few samples of this study predate the infection). Cell type and time point are not known. Source material: PBMCs or a T cell subset sorted from them (not recorded which).

CDR3 loop: CASSLERQRETQYF. The DNA for the CDR3 is TGTGCCAGCAGCTTAGAACGGCAGAGGGAGACCCAGTACTTC. The chain recombines TRBV7-2 with TRBJ2-5; D ambiguous. Trimming removed 1 base from V and 5 bases from J, with 11 bases in between. Germline V lookup: CDR1 SGHTA, CDR2 FQGNSA. This CDR3 spans 14 amino acids.